Sequencing of this TCR beta chain was carried out in a study of T cell repertoires in aging, cancer and after chemotherapy. Study-wide background: Donor ages fell into six groups from 30 or younger up to 70 or older. Around 8.8 million TCR reads made up the full dataset. Notes on the study in general: Compared with age-matched healthy donors, untreated hematological or solid cancer patients showed higher blood TCR clonality. No conclusions about immunological memory after chemotherapy can be drawn from the repertoire data.

The CDR3 is made up of 16 amino acids. The J segment lost 0 bases and the V segment lost 7 bases, leaving 9 bases of the junction unmatched. The germline CDR1 and CDR2 sequences are MRHNA and SNTAGT. Peripheral blood genomic DNA, not sorted cells or RNA, was the template. This clonotype was picked up a small number of times. As yet, its antigen is unknown. A mixed TRB-A/B primer pool amplified rearranged TRB by multiplex touch-down PCR. TCRdb called the multiplex PCR reads again in MiXCR, with one record for every CDR3 protein. Here the sample spans fewer than 15,000 distinct CDR3 sequences, around 25% being singletons.

This TCR came from a human donor in good health. The chain is built from TRBV6-4 and TRBJ1-1, with TRBD1 identical over 9 bases. The sequencing input was blood. CDR3 in amino acids: CASKSTGGAVNTEAFF. In DNA, the CDR3 is TGTGCCAGCAAATCGACAGGGGGGGCCGTGAACACTGAAGCTTTCTTT.